These 12 T cell receptor beta chains originate from one sample sequenced in a study of human T cells and chemical hapten exposure. The time point denotes: patch test 3, about 24 weeks after DPC sensitization. Indicated treatment: therapeutic diphenylcyclopropenone sensitization with weekly scalp DPC. TCRdb fed the RACE reads into MiXCR, producing one record per CDR3 protein. The table includes around 150,000 distinct CDR3 sequences, 25% to 35% detected once. Specimen: whole blood, collected in connection with sensitization to the hapten diphenylcyclopropenone (DPC). These TCRs come from a woman aged 18-29 years with alopecia areata. Some clones in this sample may be carry-over from other donors' samples.

The chain combines TRBV20-1 with TRBJ2-2, with TRBD2 matching 12 bases. CDR3 length equals 17 residues. Trimming cost V 3 bases and J 4 bases; bases outside gene matches: 9. In germline, CDR1 is DFQATT, CDR2 SNEGSKA (reference sequence). CDR3 in amino acids: CSASGAGLAGPTGELFF. Here the CDR3 DNA reads TGCAGTGCTAGCGGAGCCGGACTAGCGGGACCCACCGGGGAGCTGTTTTTT.

This clonotype appeared many times. The rearrangement links TRBV12-5 to TRBJ2-1; tentatively, D is TRBD1 or TRBD2 (5 bases each). V shed 4 bases and J shed 2 bases, with 12 bases lying between them. The CDR3 totals 15 residues. CDR1 is LGHNT, CDR2 FRNRAP, per germline. In nucleotides, the CDR3 is TGTGCTAGTGGTTCCCCTCGGGGCCCCTACAATGAGCAGTTCTTC. It encodes CASGSPRGPYNEQFF.

This clonotype has a handful of counts. V and J are TRBV7-9 and TRBJ2-2, with TRBD2 matching over 8 bases. The CDR3 contains 15 residues. Germline V gives CDR1 SEHNR, CDR2 FQNEAQ (reference sequence). V lost 3 bases to trimming and J lost 1 base; unmatched junction nucleotides: 1. The CDR3: CASSFSGMNTGELFF. CDR3 in DNA: TGTGCCAGCAGCTTTAGCGGGATGAACACCGGGGAGCTGTTTTTT.

This clonotype was observed a handful of times. The chain recombines TRBV7-9 with TRBJ2-5; tentatively, D is TRBD1 (5 bases). Trimming shortened V by 2 bases and J by 4 bases, and 8 bases separated the two germline ends. The CDR3 totals 13 residues. Germline CDR1 and CDR2: SEHNR and FQNEAQ (reference sequence). Written as DNA, the CDR3 is TGTGCCAGCAGCTTATTTCAGGGAGAGACCCAGTACTTC. Translation gives CASSLFQGETQYF.

On this clonotype: In this CDR3 the conserved last residue, phenylalanine or tryptophan, is missing, so a read error is likely. It is unclear where the CDR3 begins or ends on the DNA, so no DNA is shown, and the CDR3 is as TCRdb lists it. This chain connects TRBV4-1 to TRBJ1-4. The CDR3 spans 9 amino acids, including both terminal residues. Looked up from germline, CDR1 is MGHRA and CDR2 is YSYEKL. The CDR3: CASSQGSLC.

Only a few counts were recorded for this clonotype. The chain uses TRBV5-1 and TRBJ2-3; D may be TRBD1 (6 bases). The CDR3 is 14 amino acids. Trimming cost V 0 bases and J 5 bases, with 10 bases left between them. Germline CDR1 reads SGHRS; CDR2 reads YFSETQ. CDR3 in amino acids: CASSLAGAVDTQYF. As DNA, the CDR3 is TGCGCCAGCAGCTTGGCAGGGGCGGTAGATACGCAGTATTTT. Using reference TRBV5-1 and TRBJ2-3 for the parts outside the CDR3, the full variable domain is KAGVTQTPRYLIKTRGQQVTLSCSPISGHRSVSWYQQTPGQGLQFLFEYFSETQRNKGNFPGRFSGRQFSNSRSEMNVSTLELGDSALYLCASSLAGAVDTQYFGPGTRLTVL.

This clonotype was observed a handful of times. V and J are TRBV4-1 and TRBJ2-5; D may correspond to TRBD1 or TRBD2 (5 bases each). Trimming left V 1 base short and J 5 bases short, with 17 bases between. The CDR3 totals 16 residues. In germline, CDR1 is MGHRA, CDR2 YSYEKL. CDR3 sequence (DNA): TGCGCCAGCAGCCAAGGGGGTACCGGGACGAGGGAGACCCAGTACTTC. The encoded protein is CASSQGGTGTRETQYF.

This rearrangement joins TRBV20-1 to TRBJ2-4; a weak D match, TRBD2 (5 bases). Trimming pared 0 bases from V and 6 bases from J, leaving 15 bases between. The CDR3 consists of 15 residues. Germline CDR1 reads DFQATT; CDR2 reads SNEGSKA (reference sequence). CDR3 sequence reads: CSARDGVSVLNIQYF. Here the CDR3 DNA reads TGCAGTGCTAGAGACGGAGTTAGCGTTTTAAACATTCAGTACTTC.

The chain employs TRBV20-1 and TRBJ1-1; 8 nucleotides align to TRBD1. Losses at the gene ends were 4 bases for V and 10 bases for J; bases not matched to a gene: 11. From germline, CDR1 is DFQATT and CDR2 SNEGSKA (reference sequence). The CDR3 extends over 13 amino acids. For the CDR3, the DNA is TGCAGTGCTACCTCTGGCAGGGGGCGCCGAGCTTTCTTT. This codes for CSATSGRGRRAFF.

This clonotype was picked up a small number of times. This rearrangement joins TRBV7-2 to TRBJ2-6, with D tentatively TRBD1 (6 bases). With 8 bases removed from V and 0 bases from J, the gap between germline ends came to 17 bases. This CDR3 has 17 residues. The germline V gene encodes CDR1 SGHTA and CDR2 FQGNSA. The CDR3 protein is CASSRKGVLSGANVLTF. Here the CDR3 DNA reads TGTGCCAGCTCGAGGAAGGGGGTTCTCTCTGGGGCCAACGTCCTGACTTTC.

The rearrangement uses TRBV2 and TRBJ2-5; a possible D gene is TRBD2 (5 bases). This CDR3 is built from 13 residues. V lost 3 bases and J lost 6, with 11 bases in between. Per the germline V gene, CDR1 is SNHLY and CDR2 is FYNNEI. For the CDR3, the DNA is TGTGCCAGCAGTGAGGCTCCCGGGAAGACCCAGTACTTC. This translates into CASSEAPGKTQYF.

The V and J genes are TRBV9 and TRBJ2-7; 9 bases are a match to TRBD1. Germline trimming cut 5 bases from V and 3 bases from J; bases unmatched to any gene: 6. The CDR3 extends over 14 amino acids. Germline CDR1 SGDLS, CDR2 YYNGEE. The CDR3 sequence is CASRAGDRDYEQYF. The CDR3 DNA sequence: TGTGCCAGCAGAGCAGGGGACAGGGACTACGAGCAGTACTTC.